The T cell receptor (beta chain) under discussion was sequenced for a study of CD8+ T cells in alopecia areata. Germline assignment: CDR1 LGHNA and CDR2 YSLEER. V dropped 4 bases and J dropped 0 bases, with 22 bases sitting between them. This CDR3 is built from 20 residues. Whole-study results and caveats: A single nonresponder leaves the baseline CD8+ expansion link to response uncertain. Many expanded lesional clones remained in scalp and blood on tofacitinib.

About this clone: As yet, its antigen is unknown.

Once RNA had been extracted, it was reverse transcribed into cDNA to act as the sequencing template. Using immunoSEQ multiplex PCR, the repertoire was profiled, and TCRdb retains in-frame clones only, with some absent. The table lists approximately 300,000 clones, roughly 50% of them singletons. Specified treatment: oral pan-JAK inhibitor, 5-10 mg twice daily. Using a FACSAria, the CD4+ and CD8+ T cells were sorted from the PBMCs. The sequenced sample was CD4+ T cells sorted from blood, obtained at week 24, from a patient treated with tofacitinib. The clonotype originates from a human donor with alopecia areata. The gene calls are TRBV4-3 and TRBJ2-6; D might be TRBD1 (6 bases). CDR3 coding DNA: TGCGCCAGCAGCCCCCTCAGGGGTGGAACAGGGAACTCTGGGGCCAACGTCCTGACTTTC. This encodes CASSPLRGGTGNSGANVLTF.